The present entry profiles one T cell receptor beta chain with its context. Its target is unknown. From germline, CDR1 is SNHLY and CDR2 FYNNEI. With 4 bases removed from V and 8 bases from J, the gap between germline ends came to 17 bases. The CDR3 has 14 amino acids. The sample originates from a study of cytomegalovirus exposure and HLA in healthy donors. Study-level background: Roughly 180 million T cells yielded approximately 100 million unique TCR beta sequences, as an earlier analysis found.

Use of 60 Vbeta and 13 Jbeta primers characterized the PCR. Generated by immunoSEQ multiplex PCR, the TCRdb table keeps only in-frame clones and is missing some. The table shows just over 80,000 clones, with more than 60% occurring only once. Study outcomes and limitations: Presence/absence analyses assumed roughly uniform sequencing depth across donors, which may not hold. In vitro testing confirmed three CMV-associated chains as specific for CMV antigens. High sensitivity and specificity were reportedly achieved when the classifier diagnosed cytomegalovirus status.

Input material: PBMCs. The J gene is TRBJ1-2, the V gene TRBV2, with a possible D match to TRBD1 (6 bases). The sequence was collected from a man aged 18-30 years in good health and CMV-seropositive. This CDR3 is CASSGGQGLGGYTF. Written as DNA, the CDR3 is TGTGCCAGCAGTGGGGGGCAGGGTTTAGGAGGCTACACCTTC. Looking up the rest from reference TRBV2 and TRBJ1-2 gives the full variable domain: EPEVTQTPSHQVTQMGQEVILRCVPISNHLYFYWYRQILGQKVEFLVSFYNNEISEKSEIFDDQFSVERPDGSNFTLKIRSTKLEDSAMYFCASSGGQGLGGYTFGSGTRLTVV.